This is a list of T cell receptor beta chains from one sample in a study of cytotoxic CD8 clonotypes in ibrutinib-treated CLL. Sequencing was performed with immunoSEQ multiplex PCR; in TCRdb, only in-frame clones are kept and a portion is missing. The sample has about 68,000 clones; under 70% are singletons. Sequenced material: PBMCs, taken after 12 months of ibrutinib treatment. Every receptor here comes from a human donor with chronic lymphocytic leukemia. The CDR3 runs from the conserved cysteine through the conserved F or W. The D gene is left open where the match is weak. The size entry is marked missing in some rows and otherwise reads once, few, many or a size class.

.	once	TRBJ1-2	14	TRBV5-6	CASSPLGRGDGYTF	TGTGCCAGCAGCCCCCTGGGAAGGGGAGATGGCTACACCTTC
TRBD2	.	TRBJ2-3	16	TRBV6-1	CASSDGLAGVADTQYF	TGTGCCAGCAGTGACGGACTAGCGGGGGTGGCAGATACGCAGTATTTT
.	few	TRBJ2-5	13	TRBV19	CASSYTVSETQYF	TGTGCCAGTAGTTATACGGTGTCGGAGACCCAGTACTTC
.	.	TRBJ2-1	17	TRBV4-1	CASSQGWGDASYNEQFF	TGCGCCAGCAGCCAAGGGTGGGGGGACGCTAGCTACAATGAGCAGTTCTTC
.	few	TRBJ1-2	16	TRBV7-8	CASSLVVGSENYGYTF	TGTGCCAGCAGCTTAGTGGTTGGCAGTGAGAACTATGGCTACACCTTC
.	.	TRBJ1-1	14	TRBV29-1	CSVVRGGVNTEAFF	TGCAGCGTTGTCAGGGGAGGGGTTAACACTGAAGCCTTCTTT
TRBD2	.	TRBJ2-5	15	TRBV4-3	CASSQERGGQETQYF	TGCGCCAGCAGCCAAGAGCGGGGGGGCCAAGAGACCCAGTACTTC
.	.	TRBJ2-2	12	TRBV7-9	CASSRVAGELFF	TGTGCCAGCAGCAGGGTCGCCGGGGAGCTGTTTTTT
.	.	TRBJ1-1	14	TRBV6-5	CASSYSIMNTEAFF	TGTGCCAGCAGTTACTCGATCATGAACACTGAAGCTTTCTTT
.	.	TRBJ1-1	13	TRBV15	CATSREVNTEAFF	TGTGCCACCAGCAGGGAGGTGAACACTGAAGCTTTCTTT
.	.	TRBJ1-5	16	TRBV14	CASSQGGGMGNQPQHF	TGTGCCAGCAGCCAAGGCGGGGGTATGGGCAATCAGCCCCAGCATTTT
TRBD1	.	TRBJ2-3	16	TRBV7-9	CASSYPGGLGTDTQYF	TGTGCCAGCAGCTACCCAGGGGGCTTGGGCACAGATACGCAGTATTTT
TRBD2	.	TRBJ2-1	16	TRBV7-6	CASSPQTSGSYNEQFF	TGTGCCAGCAGCCCACAAACTAGCGGCTCCTACAATGAGCAGTTCTTC
TRBD1	.	TRBJ2-7	14	TRBV18	CASSEGQGGYEQYF	TGTGCCAGCTCAGAGGGACAGGGCGGCTACGAGCAGTACTTC
.	.	TRBJ2-5	15	TRBV9	CASSLLGGLGETQYF	TGTGCCAGCAGCCTTCTAGGGGGACTTGGGGAGACCCAGTACTTC
.	.	TRBJ1-4	16	TRBV5-6	CASSSLIQGLGEKLFF	TGTGCCAGCAGCTCGTTGATACAGGGACTAGGTGAAAAACTGTTTTTT
.	.	TRBJ1-1	14	TRBV7-3	CASSVIGVAGEAFF	TGTGCCAGCAGCGTAATTGGGGTGGCAGGTGAAGCTTTCTTT
TRBD1	.	TRBJ1-6	16	TRBV5-1	CASSLGPDRVTSPLHF	TGCGCCAGCAGCTTGGGCCCGGACAGGGTAACTTCACCCCTCCACTTT
TRBD1	.	TRBJ2-5	17	TRBV7-9	CASSLGGAGGPDETQYF	TGTGCCAGCAGCTTAGGAGGTGCAGGGGGCCCTGACGAGACCCAGTACTTC
.	.	TRBJ2-3	16	TRBV19	CASSPARGGAGDTQYF	TGTGCCAGTAGTCCTGCCCGAGGGGGGGCGGGAGATACGCAGTATTTT